This paragraph covers one T cell receptor beta chain sequence. No cognate antigen has been identified for it. The record has no base qualities; no much larger clone is one base away. The library was produced with 5' RACE. Sequencing was carried out with an Illumina HiSeq 2000. Template switching introduced a universal primer binding site; the final cDNA contained a unique molecular identifier, enabling accurate counting of TCR cDNA molecules. First-strand cDNA for TCR alpha and beta chains was synthesized from specific primers in the conserved constant-segment region. To control for contamination, every cDNA library carried two barcodes: a SMART-Mk sample barcode plus Illumina barcodes. TruSeq adapter sequences and Illumina sample barcodes were added in two successive PCR steps. The TCR alpha and beta cDNA libraries were sequenced on the Illumina HiSeq platform using custom primers. Concerning the study's data processing: MiGEC processed the raw reads to extract unique molecular identifiers, while MiXCR was used to determine the CDR3 positions. Recombination models were inferred per individual with the repgenHMM and IGoR tools using an EM algorithm. The analysis of shared clonotypes was done with the tcR package in R, with sharing normalized by the product of cloneset sizes. To study raw recombination without the effects of thymic and clonal selection, out-of-frame nonproductive sequences were analyzed. In TCRdb, the public reads were trimmed at Q25 with fastp and aligned with MiXCR, with productive beta chains retained. Rows are unified per CDR3 protein, each entry keeping the most common DNA and genes. What appears here as the V and J calls and clone size reflects TCRdb's work, not the paper's. Present in this sample are roughly 480,000 distinct CDR3 sequences, roughly a quarter of which were seen just once. The ten largest clones represent about 2.7% of the sample.

These data belong to a study of identical twins (dated by TCRdb to about 2016). Some background on the complete study: The study deep-sequenced TCR alpha and beta repertoires from monozygotic twins, unrelated adults of various ages and cord blood to test whether fetal clonotypes persist. Replicate twin experiments were performed at different times using different library preparation protocols to rule out contamination.

All donors were healthy Caucasians. Three pairs of female monozygotic twins, all aged about 18 to 30 years, were included in the twin cohort. CD4+ and CD8+ T cell populations were isolated with positive isolation kits from Invitrogen. V is cut by 7 bases and J by 6 bases, and the space between the germline ends is 21 bases. The CDR3 sequence holds 16 residues, the cysteine and phenylalanine included. Kept here is only the CDR3 DNA, which spans 48 bases and is read in frame from base 1. Findings and caveats that apply to the study as a whole: The excess sharing between twins in beta out-of-frame sequences was weaker because fewer shared sequences reduced the signal-to-noise ratio. Fewer insertions were carried by abundant cord blood beta clonotypes; a weaker similar trend was observed in young adult naive repertoires, while no such trend was observed in memory repertoires. Compared with coincidental sharing between unrelated individuals, an excess of low generation-probability sequences was observed among out-of-frame TCR alpha sequences shared between twins. Invariant T cells such as MAIT and iNKT could partly confound zero-insertion analyses, although diverse VJ usage argued against such confounding for most clonotypes. Because the same donors could not be followed over many years, the conclusions depended on cross-sectional statistical analysis. Out-of-frame TCR alpha sharing in monozygotic twins was systematically underestimated by recombination models, whereas sharing between unrelated individuals was in agreement with the recombination models.

The sample was also reused in another study, on T cells expressing NK-cell markers. The second study's authors report: Three sorted T-cell subsets (CD3+CD56+NKG2C+, CD3+CD56+NKG2C- and CD3+CD56-NKG2C+) from under 10 donors had their TCR beta-chain repertoires profiled. Among the eight sequenced donors, seven were HCMV-seropositive and one was HCMV-seronegative. To restrict sorting to alphabetaTCR-expressing T cells, an anti-gammadeltaTCR antibody was added in several experiments. In 5 to 7 donors, the dominant CD3+CD56+NKG2C+ clonotypes were found to rank among the top 10 CD8+ clonotypes and to make up 1.0-7.0% of CD8+ T cells. Those dominant clonotypes were again the most abundant among CD3+CD56-NKG2C+ cells in a handful of donors, at roughly 25-60.1%. It remained unclear whether the expanded NKG2C-expressing T cell clones were specific for HCMV antigens. All eight donors whose samples were sequenced were randomly selected healthy volunteers, three of them men and five women. HCMV serostatus was determined by detecting HCMV-specific IgG in serum with a commercial ELISA kit. Reads were demultiplexed and grouped by UMI with MIGEC, and clonotypes were assembled and quantified with MiTCR. To exclude erroneous sequences, any TCR cDNA sequence not supported by at least two reads was discarded. The tcR package was used for downstream repertoire analysis, and clonotypes were matched across fractions by CDR3 nucleotide sequence plus V segment. VDJmatch was used to annotate antigen specificity against VDJdb, with one amino acid substitution in CDR3 allowed.

The sample consisted of CD4+ T cells sorted from blood. The V and J segments used are TRBV12-3 or TRBV12-4 and TRBJ2-2; D gene: possibly TRBD2, on 7 matching bases. This clonotype was sampled from a young woman in good health. The CDR3 is CASTLGGGGDAGELFF. The base sequence is TGTGCCAGCACCCTGGGGGGAGGGGGAGATGCCGGGGAGCTGTTTTTT.